This T cell receptor (beta chain) is from a study of T-cell memory formation after mild COVID-19. TCRdb recomputed calls from the 5' RACE reads with MiXCR, one row per CDR3 protein. The sample holds roughly 200,000 distinct CDR3 sequences, around 16% seen once. The CDR3 is 16 residues long. Germline V gives CDR1 SGHTA, CDR2 FQGTGA. V gave up 3 bases and J gave up 2 bases, with 11 bases separating them. Comment on this clonotype: The antigen remains undetermined.

The study, taken as a whole, reports: CD4+ bias marked clones expanding day 15 to 37, unlike balanced contracting clones. In pre-infection memory, a portion of responding clones appeared, which suggested that cross-reactive memory joined.

The sample taken for sequencing was PBMCs or a T cell subset sorted from them (not recorded which). This clonotype originated in an adult woman who had mild COVID-19 (a few samples of this study predate the infection). Cell type and time point are not known. This rearrangement joins TRBV7-3 to TRBJ2-6; D not resolved. Written as DNA, the CDR3 is TGTGCCAGCAGCTTGGGAATGGGTGCTGGGGCCAACGTCCTGACTTTC. Protein: CASSLGMGAGANVLTF.